These T cell receptor beta chains were read from a single sample in a study of cytomegalovirus exposure and HLA in healthy donors. The assay was immunoSEQ multiplex PCR, and TCRdb's table has in-frame clones only and misses some. The sample has some 56,000 clones; approximately 80% are singletons. Source material: PBMCs. The receptors were gathered from a woman aged 40 to 50 in good health and CMV-seronegative. Both conserved end residues are part of each CDR3. A D gene is named only where the DNA matches it firmly. For some rows the clone size is stated as once, few or many, or as a class when expanded; others skip it.

TRBD1 | TRBJ2-1 | . | TRBV28 | TGTGCCAGCAGTTTAGGGACAGGGGCCATATATGAGCAGTTCTTC | CASSLGTGAIYEQFF
. | TRBJ2-1 | . | TRBV19 | TGTGCCAGTAGTATTATCGGGGACAATGAGCAGTTCTTC | CASSIIGDNEQFF
TRBD1 | TRBJ1-5 | . | TRBV7-6 | TGTGCCAGCAGCACTACTGGGACAGGGGATCAGCCCCAGCATTTT | CASSTTGTGDQPQHF
. | TRBJ2-3 | . | TRBV27 | TGTGCCAGCAGTTTATTAGCAGGGAAGCGTACAGATACGCAGTATTTT | CASSLLAGKRTDTQYF
TRBD2 | TRBJ2-7 | . | TRBV4-1 | TGCGCCAGCAGCCAAGGGCTAGCGGGAGAGGAAGAGCAGTACTTC | CASSQGLAGEEEQYF
TRBD2 | TRBJ2-5 | . | TRBV7-3 | TGTGCCAGCAGCCCCGGGACTAGCGGGACCCAAGAGACCCAGTACTTC | CASSPGTSGTQETQYF
TRBD1 | TRBJ2-7 | . | TRBV29-1 | TGCAGCGTTGAAGTGGGACAGGGAGCCTACGAGCAGTACTTC | CSVEVGQGAYEQYF
TRBD1 | TRBJ2-1 | once | TRBV7-2 | TGTGCCAGCAGCTTATCAGGGGGCAGTTACAATGAGCAGTTCTTC | CASSLSGGSYNEQFF
TRBD1 | TRBJ1-2 | . | TRBV29-1 | TGCAGCGTTGGACTGGGACAGCGAGCTAACTATGGCTACACCTTC | CSVGLGQRANYGYTF
TRBD2 | TRBJ2-3 | . | TRBV29-1 | TGCAGCGTTTATGGCGGGAGGAGCTCCTCCACGGATACGCAGTATTTT | CSVYGGRSSSTDTQYF
TRBD2 | TRBJ2-7 | once | TRBV5-1 | TGCGCCAGCAGCGGCTCCGTCACGGGAGGACGCTACGAGCAGTACTTC | CASSGSVTGGRYEQYF
TRBD2 | TRBJ2-7 | once | TRBV13 | TGTGCCAGCAGCTTATGGCGGGAGAACTACGAGCAGTACTTC | CASSLWRENYEQYF
. | TRBJ2-2 | . | TRBV5-4 | TGTGCCAGCAGAGTAACAGACACCGGGGAGCTGTTTTTT | CASRVTDTGELFF
TRBD1 | TRBJ1-4 | . | TRBV4-3 | TGCGCCAGCAGCCAAGACCAGGGGGCGGGTGAAAAACTGTTTTTT | CASSQDQGAGEKLFF
TRBD1 | TRBJ1-2 | once | TRBV7-8 | TGTGCCAGCAGCCCAGGGGGCTATGGCTACACCTTC | CASSPGGYGYTF